This T cell receptor (beta chain) appears in the sequencing data of a study of blood T cells in healthy people across ages. The CDR3 consists of 16 residues. Germline trimming cut 6 bases from V and 2 bases from J; bases unmatched to any gene: 14. Germline values: CDR1 DFQATT, CDR2 SNEGSKA (reference sequence). Primers used in a second PCR of about 6 to 11 cycles were a sample-barcoded 5' primer and a J-beta primer mix. Every single cDNA molecule received a tag from a template-switch adaptor with 12 random nucleotides. TCRdb reprocessed the 5' RACE reads with MiXCR, giving one entry per CDR3 protein. The sample holds hundreds of thousands of distinct CDR3 sequences; approximately 53% are singletons and the top ten take 25% to 30%.

The clonotype was recovered from a man aged 35 to 55 in good health. Source material: blood. The genes are TRBV20-1 and TRBJ2-3, with 7 bases identical to TRBD1. CDR3 bases: TGCAGTGCCGATATTATACAGGGGATGAACACAGATACGCAGTATTTT. It specifies CSADIIQGMNTDTQYF.